This record covers a single T cell receptor (beta chain). The data originate from a study of blood T cell repertoires in COVID-19. Sequenced by immunoSEQ multiplex PCR; TCRdb stores in-frame clones only, minus some. The table includes 190,000 or so clones, roughly four fifths detected once. Enrolled through a virtual design, the participants were between 18 and 89 years of age and came from about two dozen US areas. Symptom resolution, clearance, or two negative PCRs marked the recovered donors of Cohort 3. The CDR3 contains 14 residues. Trimming took 7 bases from V and 5 from J; bases not matched to a gene: 7. Germline V gene data show CDR1 as MNHEY and CDR2 as SVGAGI.

The receptor was isolated from a man in his forties who had recovered from COVID-19. Source material: PBMCs or T cells enriched from blood (not recorded which). J is TRBJ1-4 and V is TRBV6-5, with 7 nucleotides matching TRBD1. CDR3 sequence (DNA): TGTGCCAGCATCTCAGGGGGTCACAATGAAAAACTGTTTTTT. Translated, it gives CASISGGHNEKLFF.